This T cell receptor beta chain was identified during a study of cytomegalovirus exposure and HLA in healthy donors (dated by TCRdb to about 2017). With regard to the full study: According to an earlier analysis of around 600 of the donors, about 180 million T cells yielded some 120 million unique TCR beta sequences and 276 Gb of sequence data. Class I and class II HLA loci were covered by the typing at four-digit resolution. The study was designed to test whether signatures of past pathogen exposure could be identified by cataloging public T cell receptors. A later genetic analysis used genome-wide SNP genotypes for about 60% of the roughly 700 donors, treating that subset as a discovery cohort. A later analysis re-analyzed previously published TCR beta repertoires from about 600 donors and added high-resolution HLA genotyping to study TCR occurrence patterns. About five DR-DQ haplotypes were treated as single units for association and clustering because of strong linkage in the cohort. Typing coverage varied by locus: 629-630 donors for A, B, C, DRB1 and DQB1; about 520 for DQA1; about 600 for DPA1; fewer than 480 for DPB1. An earlier analysis of around 540 of the donors applied high-throughput TCR beta sequencing to assess whether each TCR beta V gene segment acted as functional or pseudogenic. Among the roughly 390 genotyped donors, around 81% belonged to the genetic ancestry cluster associated with self-reported Caucasian donors. All discovery cohort repertoires had been generated on a single sequencing platform. An early release covering roughly 640 HLA-typed donors comprised about 300 gigabases of sequencing data and 65 million to 100 million unique TCR sequences. Among roughly 400 genotyped donors of the cohort, an average of roughly 240,000 unique TCR beta nucleotide sequences were sequenced per donor, roughly a sixth of them non-productive. In addition to the first cohort of approximately 650 subjects, a separate validation cohort of 120 different subjects was used. Alongside the repertoire data, information on donor age, sex, ethnicity and CMV serostatus was compiled. To predict cytomegalovirus infection status, the study combined high-throughput TCR immunosequencing, statistical association of individual TCRs with disease status, and machine learning. In the later analysis, no new phenotypic data were used to find candidate immune exposures; instead, reliance was placed on TCR beta sequences and their occurrence across donors. The T cell repertoires of roughly 660 subjects were profiled by immunosequencing and related to cytomegalovirus serostatus. General conclusions and limits of the study: Assigning TCR associations to individual alleles was difficult when HLA alleles, especially DR and DQ, strongly co-occurred. In a later genetic analysis, fewer N-insertions in productive TCRs were reported among donors in an Asian-associated ancestry cluster than the approximately 710-donor mean. The classifier was reported to diagnose cytomegalovirus status with high specificity and sensitivity in both the original and validation cohorts. A later analysis found that TCR association rates varied across HLA loci, with DRB1 alleles showing the most associated TCRs and HLA-C alleles the fewest. In a later analysis, HLA-associated TCR beta chains were found to be more clonally expanded and to have lower generation probabilities than equally common non-associated chains. Because counts were too low, roughly 18 rarely observed V segments, including chromosome 9 orphons, were left out of the earlier analysis of approximately 580 of the donors. Sequencing depth was assumed to be roughly uniform across donors in the presence/absence analyses, though that assumption may not hold. A further reported finding was that TCR beta sequences accurately predicted the HLA-A and HLA-B alleles for most subjects in the first cohort. The study gave a list of about 150 TCR beta chains associated with cytomegalovirus. An earlier analysis of approximately 540 of the donors showed that most TCR beta V segments appeared in productive rearrangements either about 87% or about 30% of the time, which broadly matched IMGT annotations. The sequencing pipeline was judged likely to have produced a cluster of highly shared sequence variants as a technical artifact. Only TCR beta chains were sequenced in this cohort, and the absence of alpha or paired-chain data limited detectable features. Linkage disequilibrium might explain the correlated functional status among segregating V segments, but an unknown experimental factor could not be excluded. A later analysis associated 15,000 or so TCR beta sequences with specific HLA alleles at a false discovery rate of 0.05. Because the 87-base-pair reads could not distinguish some IMGT-functional V segments, including TRBV6-2 and TRBV6-3, those segments were excluded. Because some donors lacked HLA typing at each locus, the association tests relied only on the typed subset. A later analysis found that most CMV-associated TCR beta chains appeared HLA-restricted, with HLA associations seemingly driven largely by CMV exposure. Most TCR sequences were seen in very few donors, while some public TCRs were found in many individuals. A later analysis reported that several top co-occurrence clusters appeared linked to parvovirus B19, influenza, CMV and Epstein-Barr virus. An association between a missense DCLRE1C variant and V-gene and J-gene trimming of TCR beta chains was found in a later genetic analysis and replicated in an independent cohort. It was suggested by the authors that the approach could potentially be generalized to other disease states and immunological phenotypes. Three of the identified cytomegalovirus-associated TCR beta chains were confirmed in vitro to be specific for cytomegalovirus antigens. CMV serostatus was the only immune exposure information available for the cohort.

The library was built by means of the immunoSEQ multiplex PCR assay. A mixture of 60 forward primers for TCR Vbeta segments and 13 reverse primers for TCR Jbeta segments was used in the multiplex PCR. Amplification of the CDR3 region of rearranged TCR beta genes was performed with a multiplex PCR assay on genomic DNA. The amplified TCR beta libraries were sequenced on the Illumina HiSeq System as 87-base-pair reads. Turning to the authors' computational methods: A later analysis counted approximately 76 million unique TCR beta chains across the approximately 700 repertoires, and around 9.9 million of these chains were shared by at least two donors. Raw reads were error-corrected and collapsed into unique sequences by a nearest-neighbor algorithm in which closely related sequences were merged to remove PCR and sequencing errors. To assign V, D and J gene segments, CDR3 sequences were aligned to IMGT reference sequences. For a sequence to be retained, a match of at least six nucleotides to both a V gene segment and a J gene segment was required. A rearrangement was called productive if the CDR3 had no stop codons and remained in frame with V and J, and every other rearrangement was called non-productive. CDR3 was defined according to IMGT convention as the region running from the second conserved V-encoded cysteine to the conserved J-encoded phenylalanine. In an earlier analysis of just under 600 of the donors, sequences lacking an unambiguous match to a single V gene segment were excluded. In an earlier analysis of almost 600 of the donors, a V segment was called functional when productive rearrangements were above 56.7%, and segregating when the standard deviation between donors exceeded 5%. A statistical classification framework was built to diagnose cytomegalovirus status from the catalog of TCR beta chain sequences. In a later analysis, V and J genes were assigned by comparing TCR nucleotide sequences against IMGT/GENE-DB human TR gene sequences. The TCRdist pipeline was used in a later analysis to assign CDR3 sequences and most-parsimonious VDJ recombination scenarios. A later analysis defined each TCR beta chain by its CDR3 amino acid sequence plus V-gene family, and excluded reads lacking a unique V-gene family. To address suspected cross-contamination and a sequencing artifact, a later analysis removed approximately 600 highly shared, low-generation-probability nucleotide sequences. In a later analysis, a clonal expansion index was calculated for each public chain from normalized within-repertoire ranks of inferred template counts. Generation probabilities in a later analysis came from a VDJ recombination model fitted to out-of-frame rearrangements, and those results were checked against IGoR. In a later analysis, hypergeometric tests were used to score TCR-TCR, TCR-HLA and TCR-CMV co-occurrence, with a repertoire-size bias correction applied to TCR pairs. A later analysis estimated false discovery rates by permuting HLA or CMV assignments 20 times. A later analysis grouped co-occurring TCRs with DBSCAN, adding TCRdist sequence similarity when clustering within HLA-allele-positive subsets. Repertoires with fewer than 30,000 or more than 120,000 public chains, plus five repertoires with anomalous nucleotide sharing, were excluded from co-occurrence clustering. TCRdb's version of the immuneACCESS table is confined to in-frame rearrangements and falls short of the full clone set. An unresolved V gene accounts for under half of the shortfall where checked; the remainder is of unknown origin. That table furnishes V, J and clone size, whereas the DNA furnished D and trimming. The sample table records about 110,000 clones; 82% of these occur just once. Together, the top ten hold 2.5% of the sample.

In total, more than 500 healthy bone marrow donors made up the cohort. All cohort members were sampled while nominally healthy, although unrecorded immune exposures were likely present. The donor was CMV seronegative and belonged to the group of 352 seronegative cohort members. Every donor gave a peripheral blood sample, and the peripheral blood mononuclear cells from that sample were used for TCR beta sequencing. Genomic DNA extraction from the blood cell samples was performed with the Qiagen DNeasy Blood Extraction Kit. To note about this clone: It has no known antigen specificity. At one boundary the junction diverges from the germline segment, which might be a read error.

Taken from the germline V gene, the CDR1 and CDR2 loops are SGHAT and FQNNGV. Reading from cysteine to phenylalanine, the CDR3 counts 15 amino acids. CDR3 DNA only is kept here, 45 bases in frame from base 1. This TCR was recovered from a woman younger than 35 in good health and CMV-seronegative. Sequencing was carried out using PBMCs. The sequence is built from TRBV11-2 and TRBJ2-3; confidence is insufficient to name the D gene. The bases read TGTGCCAGCGGCTTATCGGTTTCTAGCACAGATACGCAGTATTTT. This codes for CASGLSVSSTDTQYF. Full variable domain (CDR3 extended with the reference TRBV11-2 and TRBJ2-3 proteins): EAGVAQSPRYKIIEKRQSVAFWCNPISGHATLYWYQQILGQGPKLLIQFQNNGVVDDSQLPKDRFSAERLKGVDSTLKIQPAKLEDSAVYLCASGLSVSSTDTQYFGPGTRLTVL.